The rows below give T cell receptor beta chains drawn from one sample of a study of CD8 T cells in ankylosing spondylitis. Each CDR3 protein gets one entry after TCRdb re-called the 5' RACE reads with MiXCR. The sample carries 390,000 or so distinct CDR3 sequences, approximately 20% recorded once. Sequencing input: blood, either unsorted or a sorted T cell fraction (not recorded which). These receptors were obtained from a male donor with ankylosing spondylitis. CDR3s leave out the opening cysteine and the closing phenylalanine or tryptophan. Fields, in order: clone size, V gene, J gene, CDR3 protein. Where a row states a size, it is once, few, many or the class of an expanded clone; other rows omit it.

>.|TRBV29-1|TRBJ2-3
SALQGSTDTQY
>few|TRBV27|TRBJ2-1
ASSLEGRNEQF
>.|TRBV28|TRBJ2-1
ASSRSGREGHNEQF
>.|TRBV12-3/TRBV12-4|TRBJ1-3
ASSREIGPGNTIY
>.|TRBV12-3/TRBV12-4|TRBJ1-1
ASTGTGVTEAF
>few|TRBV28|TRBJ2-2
ASSPFGTRDGELF
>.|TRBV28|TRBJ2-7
ATQTRDRGHEQY
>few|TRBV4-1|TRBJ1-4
ASSLLQGTVTNEKLF
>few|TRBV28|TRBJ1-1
ASSLLGPEAF
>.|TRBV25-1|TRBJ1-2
ASSEFEWGSSGGYT
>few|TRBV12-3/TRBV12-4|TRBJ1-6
ASSFVGSPLH
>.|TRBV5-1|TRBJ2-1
ASSPNPRTSGYNEQF
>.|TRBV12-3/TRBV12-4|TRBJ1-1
ASRGDRMNTEAF
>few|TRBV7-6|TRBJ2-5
ASSLRNRVRETQY
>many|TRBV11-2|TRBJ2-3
ASSSYTDTQY
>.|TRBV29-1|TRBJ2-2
SVGWRTGELF
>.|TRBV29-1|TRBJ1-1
SVGDLNTEAF
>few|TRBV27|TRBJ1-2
ASSKQGGSNYGYT
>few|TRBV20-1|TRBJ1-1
SATNRGTEAF
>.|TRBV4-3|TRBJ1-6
ASSQGGRGDYNSPLH
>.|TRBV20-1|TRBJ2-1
SASSVASGRWEQF
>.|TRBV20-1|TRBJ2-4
SARRQGAKNIQY
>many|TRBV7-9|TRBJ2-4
ASSKDDQIAKNIQY
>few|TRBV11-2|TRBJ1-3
ASSLGPGSGNTIY
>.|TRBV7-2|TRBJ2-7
ASSLALAGAYEQY
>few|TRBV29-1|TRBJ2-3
SVADSGPDTQY
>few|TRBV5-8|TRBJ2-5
ASSLVGIETQY
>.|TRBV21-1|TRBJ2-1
ASSTGPEQF